One sample yielded the 9 T cell receptor beta chains listed below, sequenced in a study of Graves' ophthalmopathy and Graves' hyperthyroidism. TCR beta CDR3 amplification used RNA transcripts. The authors performed first-round RT-PCR with HTBI primers and then a second-round multiplex PCR. TCRdb recomputed calls from the multiplex PCR reads with MiXCR, one row per CDR3 protein. The data hold roughly 600,000 distinct CDR3 sequences, with about two fifths observed a single time. The specimen sequenced was peripheral blood or thyroid tissue (not recorded which). All receptors derive from an adult man with Graves' hyperthyroidism.

The chain links TRBV5-1 to TRBJ1-1, with a possible D match to TRBD1 (5 bases). CDR1 SGHRS and CDR2 YFSETQ come from the germline V gene. V was pared by 3 bases and J by 4 bases, with 16 bases between. The CDR3 sequence is 15 residues long. CDR3 amino acids: CASSSGTLVATEAFF. CDR3 coding DNA: TGCGCCAGCAGCTCAGGGACCCTGGTGGCCACTGAAGCTTTCTTT.

This clonotype has a count of ten or more. V and J are TRBV25-1 and TRBJ1-1, with D unclear. Between the trimmed V and J ends, which lost 1 base and 11 bases, there was a span of 8 bases. The germline V gene encodes CDR1 MGHDK and CDR2 SYGVNS. The length of the CDR3 is 11 residues. In DNA, the CDR3 is TGTGCCAGCAGTGAATCCTTCGCGGCTTTCTTT. Translating gives CASSESFAAFF.

The chain uses TRBV10-3 and TRBJ2-6; 8 positions agree with TRBD1. The length of the CDR3 is 21 residues. V shed 6 bases, J shed 0 bases, and the junction held 19 bases outside the gene matches. From germline, CDR1 is ENHRY and CDR2 SYGVKD. CDR3 DNA sequence: TGTGCCATCAGCGAGCTAGGACAGGGAGGATCACCCAGCTCTGGGGCCAACGTCCTGACTTTC. This translates into CAISELGQGGSPSSGANVLTF.

The rearrangement uses TRBV29-1 and TRBJ1-1, with D perhaps TRBD1 (5 bases). Germline V lookup: CDR1 SQVTM, CDR2 ANQGSEA. The V and J ends lost 6 bases and 1 base respectively, with 12 bases between them. The CDR3 is made up of 13 amino acids. CDR3 nucleotides: TGCAGCGTAGGAGGGGTATCGAACACTGAAGCTTTCTTT. Translated, it gives CSVGGVSNTEAFF.

On this clonotype itself: Compared with germline, one end of the junction differs, possibly owing to a read error. The chain uses TRBV29-1 and TRBJ1-2, with 9 nucleotides matching TRBD1. The CDR3 has 15 amino acids. Per the germline V gene, CDR1 is SQVTM and CDR2 is ANQGSEA. This CDR3 reads CAWTKTRTGAYGYTF. The DNA of the CDR3 is TGTGCCTGGACTAAAACGCGGACAGGGGCCTATGGCTACACCTTC.

The rearrangement joins TRBV18 to TRBJ1-5, with D maybe TRBD1 (5 bases). The CDR3 is made up of 13 amino acids. Germline V gene sequence: CDR1 KGHSH, CDR2 LQKENI. V lost 7 bases, J lost 9 bases, and 16 bases lay in between. The CDR3 DNA sequence: TGTGCCAGCTGTCCCACGAAAGGGGCGCCCCAGCATTTT. This sequence encodes CASCPTKGAPQHF.

The genes are TRBV12-3 or TRBV12-4 and TRBJ2-5; the D call may be TRBD1 or TRBD2 (5 bases each). V was pared by 3 bases and J by 2 bases, with 13 bases between. This CDR3 is built from 15 residues. CDR3 amino acids: CASSFPGAYQETQYF. The CDR3 bases are TGTGCCAGCAGTTTCCCCGGGGCGTATCAAGAGACCCAGTACTTC.

The sample holds many counts of this clonotype. This chain links TRBV20-1 with TRBJ1-6; TRBD1 aligns across 8 bases. From germline, CDR1 is DFQATT and CDR2 SNEGSKA (reference sequence). The CDR3 extends over 14 amino acids. With 3 bases clipped from V and 10 bases from J, the junction kept 8 bases outside the gene matches. In DNA form, the CDR3 reads TGCAGTGCTAGTCTGACAGGGGCAAAATCACCCCTCCACTTT. Residues: CSASLTGAKSPLHF.

J is TRBJ2-5 and V is TRBV9, with D tentatively TRBD1 or TRBD2 (5 bases each). Trimming left V 4 bases short and J 1 base short, with 14 bases between. The CDR3 has 15 amino acids. From germline, CDR1 is SGDLS and CDR2 YYNGEE. The CDR3 DNA is TGTGCCAGCAGCATATGGGGACGGCTCCAAGAGACCCAGTACTTC. Translated, it gives CASSIWGRLQETQYF.